This T cell receptor (beta chain) stems from a study of T and B cells in COVID-19 patients. Study summary: COVID-19 patients gave peripheral blood either during active infection or after recovery. The recovered cohort's median age was 34 years, versus over 60 years in active infection. Critical illness requiring mechanical ventilation or extracorporeal membrane oxygenation affected three fifths of the roughly 20 active-infection patients.

The study, taken as a whole, reports: CD4+, regulatory T cell, CD8+ and sorted SARS-CoV-2-responsive or tetramer+ T cells were not yet sequenced.

Only a few counts were recorded for this clonotype. The antigen is unknown. Each TRB amplification used about 220-500 ng of genomic DNA from blood. Multiplex PCR with BIOMED2 TRB-A/B primer pools amplified TRB rearrangements. TCRdb reprocessed the multiplex PCR reads with MiXCR, giving one entry per CDR3 protein. The sample records about 8,700 distinct CDR3 sequences, 31% being singletons. V was pared by 5 bases and J by 6 bases, with 9 bases of the junction left unmatched. This CDR3 has 15 residues. Germline V CDR1 and CDR2: SGHNT, YYREEE (reference sequence). The sequenced material came from blood. The J gene is TRBJ2-1, the V gene TRBV5-4; 9 bases agree with TRBD1. This TCR came from a human donor who had recovered from COVID-19. CDR3 protein: CASRAAGQGFNEQFF. In nucleotides, the CDR3 is TGTGCCAGCAGGGCGGCTGGACAGGGGTTCAATGAGCAGTTCTTC.